The clone carrying this T cell receptor beta chain was seen more than once but under ten times. The antigen remains unidentified. This record belongs to a study of response to subunit inactivated influenza vaccine. General study points: Each seasonal flu vaccination may recruit only limited new T cells, authors suggested.

The V gene lost 2 bases and the J gene lost 3 bases, with 12 bases spanning the gap. Germline CDR1 is SEHNR and CDR2 is FQNEAQ (reference sequence). The CDR3 sequence is 15 residues long. Via MiXCR, TCRdb re-called the RT-PCR reads, giving one row per CDR3 protein. The sample yields about 580,000 distinct CDR3 sequences, approximately 14% seen once. The chain couples TRBV7-9 to TRBJ2-3; a weak D match, TRBD1 (5 bases). This receptor was identified in a man in his forties or fifties who received an inactivated influenza vaccine. The sample consisted of PBMCs from blood, taken about 13 days after vaccination. CDR3 protein: CASSLSRALTDTQYF. The CDR3 DNA reads as TGTGCCAGCAGCTTAAGCAGGGCCCTGACAGATACGCAGTATTTT.